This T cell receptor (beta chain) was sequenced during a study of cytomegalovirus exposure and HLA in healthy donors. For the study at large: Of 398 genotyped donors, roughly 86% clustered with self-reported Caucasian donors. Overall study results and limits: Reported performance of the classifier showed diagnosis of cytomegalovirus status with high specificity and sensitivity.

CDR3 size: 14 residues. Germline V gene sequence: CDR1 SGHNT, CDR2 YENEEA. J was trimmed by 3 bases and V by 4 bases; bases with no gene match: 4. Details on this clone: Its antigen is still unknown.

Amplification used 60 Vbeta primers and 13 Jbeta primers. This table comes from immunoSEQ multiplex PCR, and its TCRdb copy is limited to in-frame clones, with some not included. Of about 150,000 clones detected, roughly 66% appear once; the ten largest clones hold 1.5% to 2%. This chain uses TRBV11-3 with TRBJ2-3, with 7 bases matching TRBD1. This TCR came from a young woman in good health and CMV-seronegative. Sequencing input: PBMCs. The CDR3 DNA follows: TGTGCCAGCAGCTCCGGACAGGCAACAGATACGCAGTATTTT. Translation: CASSSGQATDTQYF.